Each of the 24 T cell receptor beta chains below was sequenced from the same sample in a study of shared clonotypes between healthy human individuals. The assay was immunoSEQ multiplex PCR, and TCRdb's table has in-frame clones only and misses some. Found here are about 2.3 million clones, more than 80% of them singletons; the top ten hold 0.35% to 0.45%. Sequences were obtained from naive CD4+ T cells from PBMCs. The subset was: CD45RA+ positively selected. The receptors here all came from a young man in good health. Some clones in this sample may be carry-over from other donors' samples.

The chain recombines TRBV28 with TRBJ2-2; D is undetermined. With 7 bases removed from V and 6 bases from J, the gap between germline ends came to 9 bases. CDR1 is MDHEN, CDR2 SYDVKM, per germline. The CDR3 runs 12 residues. The CDR3 sequence: CASTGRPGELFF. The CDR3 bases are TGTGCCAGCACTGGGCGTCCCGGGGAGCTGTTTTTT.

The chain carries TRBV6-1 and TRBJ2-7; D is possibly TRBD2 (5 bases). There are 13 residues in the CDR3. Looked up from germline, CDR1 is MNHNS and CDR2 is SASEGT. V lost 7 bases, J lost 2 bases, and 12 bases lay in between. The CDR3 is CASIPNGAYEQYF. The DNA for the CDR3 is TGTGCCAGCATACCAAACGGGGCCTACGAGCAGTACTTC.

The gene calls are TRBV29-1 and TRBJ2-5; 7 bases line up with TRBD1. Germline CDR1 and CDR2: SQVTM and ANQGSEA. The CDR3 has 16 residues. After removal of 1 base from V and 4 bases from J, the junction contained 12 bases not matched to a gene. DNA of the CDR3: TGCAGCGTTGAAGCTCGTGAAGGGGGCGCATCAGAGACCCAGTACTTC. Translating it yields CSVEAREGGASETQYF. The full variable domain, with the rest looked up from reference TRBV29-1 and TRBJ2-5, is SAVISQKPSRDICQRGTSLTIQCQVDSQVTMMFWYRQQPGQSLTLIATANQGSEATYESGFVIDKFPISRPNLTFSTLTVSNMSPEDSSIYLCSVEAREGGASETQYFGPGTRLLVL.

This clone showed up just once. The chain combines TRBV6-5 with TRBJ1-5, with TRBD1 as a possible D gene (6 bases). Trimming removed 5 bases at V and 6 bases at J, with 11 bases between. The CDR3 is 13 residues long. Germline V gene lookup returns CDR1 MNHEY and CDR2 SVGAGI. This CDR3 reads CASSLQGGQPQHF. The DNA for the CDR3 is TGTGCCAGCAGTCTACAGGGCGGTCAGCCCCAGCATTTT.

This clone was counted a single time. The chain links TRBV28 to TRBJ2-1, with 12 bases identical to TRBD1. Germline values: CDR1 MDHEN, CDR2 SYDVKM. The CDR3 has 17 amino acids. J gave up 2 bases and V 6 bases, and 8 bases lay outside the gene matches. Written as DNA, the CDR3 is TGTGCCAGCAGCTCCGGGACAGGGGGCTGGACCTACAATGAGCAGTTCTTC. As protein: CASSSGTGGWTYNEQFF.

This chain links TRBV5-4 with TRBJ1-2; D not resolved. Trimming took 4 bases from V and 2 from J, leaving 9 bases between them. Looked up from germline, CDR1 is SGHNT and CDR2 is YYREEE (reference sequence). The CDR3 loop spans 13 amino acids. The CDR3 nucleotides are TGTGCCAGCAGCCCCGTGGAGAACTATGGCTACACCTTC. This translates into CASSPVENYGYTF.

This clone was seen a handful of times. J is TRBJ1-4 and V is TRBV29-1; D gene ambiguous. Per the germline V gene, CDR1 is SQVTM and CDR2 is ANQGSEA. V shed 4 bases and J shed 6 bases, with 9 bases lying between them. The length of the CDR3 is 12 residues. DNA for the CDR3: TGCAGCGTTGCGGGATGGGATGAAAAACTGTTTTTT. Translation: CSVAGWDEKLFF. Combining the CDR3 with reference TRBV29-1 and TRBJ1-4 gives the whole variable domain SAVISQKPSRDICQRGTSLTIQCQVDSQVTMMFWYRQQPGQSLTLIATANQGSEATYESGFVIDKFPISRPNLTFSTLTVSNMSPEDSSIYLCSVAGWDEKLFFGSGTQLSVL.

The genes are TRBV11-2 and TRBJ1-2, with TRBD1 matching 7 bases. Germline CDR1 and CDR2: SGHAT and FQNNGV. CDR3 length: 14 amino acids. Unmatched junction bases numbered 8, after V lost 5 bases and J lost 5 bases. CDR3: CASSPTTGKYGYTF. For the CDR3, the DNA is TGTGCCAGCAGCCCGACGACAGGGAAGTATGGCTACACCTTC.

A word on this clone: Other DNA sequences in the same sample also yield this CDR3. The V gene is TRBV5-4, the J gene TRBJ2-6; 7 positions match TRBD1. The V gene end was trimmed by 4 bases and the J gene end by 2 bases; junction bases not matched to a gene: 3. Germline V gene sequence: CDR1 SGHNT, CDR2 YYREEE (reference sequence). The CDR3 is 15 amino acids. The DNA for the CDR3 is TGTGCCAGCAGCCTAGGGGGCGCTGGGGCCAACGTCCTGACTTTC. This encodes CASSLGGAGANVLTF.

The J gene is TRBJ1-1, the V gene TRBV28; D is unclear. Germline V gives CDR1 MDHEN, CDR2 SYDVKM. Trimming stripped 6 bases from V and 4 bases from J, with 18 bases between. This CDR3 spans 15 amino acids. The CDR3: CASSRIRLGGTEAFF. The CDR3 nucleotides are TGTGCCAGCAGCAGAATCCGGCTAGGCGGCACTGAAGCTTTCTTT.

V and J are TRBV6-5 and TRBJ2-7, with D unclear. The CDR3 has 13 amino acids. Trimming left V 6 bases short and J 2 bases short, with 11 bases between. The germline V gene encodes CDR1 MNHEY and CDR2 SVGAGI. This chain's CDR3 is CASSRPGTYEQYF. CDR3 nucleotide sequence: TGTGCCAGCAGCCGACCTGGTACCTACGAGCAGTACTTC.

V is TRBV6-1 and J is TRBJ2-5, with 10 bases identical to TRBD2. J gave up 5 bases and V 0 bases, and 6 bases lay outside the gene matches. The CDR3 spans 16 residues. Germline V gives CDR1 MNHNS, CDR2 SASEGT. The CDR3 DNA is TGTGCCAGCAGTGAAGCTAGCGGGAGGCCCTGGGAGACCCAGTACTTC. This sequence encodes CASSEASGRPWETQYF.

J is TRBJ2-1 and V is TRBV5-1; 9 nucleotides agree with TRBD1. The CDR3 is 16 amino acids. V shed 0 bases and J 7 bases; nucleotides not matched to a gene: 8. Per germline, CDR1 SGHRS and CDR2 YFSETQ. The CDR3 DNA follows: TGCGCCAGCAGCTTGGACGGGACAGGGTTTGGGAATGAGCAGTTCTTC. Protein product: CASSLDGTGFGNEQFF.

Details on this clone: Other DNA sequences in the same sample also yield this CDR3. The rearrangement joins TRBV28 to TRBJ1-1; tentatively, D is TRBD1 (6 bases). Trimming removed 3 bases at V and 0 bases at J, with 8 bases between. Germline loops: CDR1 MDHEN, CDR2 SYDVKM. The CDR3 spans 14 residues. The CDR3, as DNA: TGTGCCAGCAGTTTGGGGACATTGAACACTGAAGCTTTCTTT. This encodes CASSLGTLNTEAFF.

Points on this clone: Other DNA sequences of this sample code for an identical CDR3. This chain uses TRBV5-1 with TRBJ2-7, with 7 bases matching TRBD2. This CDR3 contains 13 residues. V lost 4 bases and J lost 2; bases outside the gene matches: 3. CDR1 is SGHRS and CDR2 is YFSETQ in the germline V gene. The CDR3 nucleotides are TGCGCCAGCAGCCGACGGGAGGCCTACGAGCAGTACTTC. It encodes CASSRREAYEQYF.

The V gene is TRBV25-1, the J gene TRBJ2-7; a possible D gene is TRBD1 (5 bases). The V end was cut by 4 bases, the J end by 6 bases, with 19 bases between. Germline lookup yields CDR1 MGHDK and CDR2 SYGVNS. The CDR3 loop spans 15 amino acids. CDR3 amino acids: CASSAPQQGSGEQYF. The CDR3 region has the DNA TGTGCCAGCAGTGCACCACAGCAGGGTTCTGGCGAGCAGTACTTC.

This CDR3 reads CASSRGRVEAFF. The DNA of the CDR3 is TGTGCCAGCAGCCGAGGACGGGTGGAAGCTTTCTTT. The rearrangement uses TRBV7-2 and TRBJ1-1; D not resolved. CDR3 length equals 12 residues. Trimming took off 5 bases at V and 8 bases at J, with 12 bases between the two ends. Germline assignment: CDR1 SGHTA and CDR2 FQGNSA.

The V call is TRBV6-6, the J call TRBJ1-3; TRBD1 agrees at 7 bases. V lost 4 bases, J lost 0 bases, and 6 bases stayed unmatched. This CDR3 has 16 amino acids. Germline values: CDR1 MNHNY, CDR2 SVGAGI (reference sequence). The CDR3 is CASSSRQGSSGNTIYF. The CDR3 DNA sequence: TGTGCCAGCAGTTCTAGACAGGGCAGCTCTGGAAACACCATATATTTT.

V is TRBV13 and J is TRBJ2-7; D gene unclear. The CDR3 spans 13 residues. Germline V CDR1 and CDR2: PRHDT, FYEKMQ (reference sequence). Trimming left V 1 base short and J 5 bases short, with 9 bases between. Here the CDR3 DNA reads TGTGCCAGCAGCTTAGATTATGGGAACGAGCAGTACTTC. The encoded protein is CASSLDYGNEQYF.

This clone was detected only a few times. This chain uses TRBV5-4 with TRBJ1-1; weak D call: TRBD1 (5 bases). V was shortened by 3 bases and J by 1 base, with 13 bases between the two germline ends. CDR3 size: 15 residues. CDR1 is SGHNT and CDR2 is YYREEE in the germline V gene (reference sequence). Written as DNA, the CDR3 is TGTGCCAGCAGCTACGATATAGGACAGAACACTGAAGCTTTCTTT. Protein sequence: CASSYDIGQNTEAFF.

As regards this clone: The identical CDR3 is also encoded by other nucleotide sequences in the sample. The gene calls are TRBV29-1 and TRBJ1-5, with D possibly matching TRBD1 (5 bases). Trimming cost V 5 bases and J 0 bases, with 5 bases left between them. In germline, CDR1 is SQVTM, CDR2 ANQGSEA. The CDR3 totals 12 residues. As DNA, the CDR3 is TGCAGCGTTAGGGGTAGCAATCAGCCCCAGCATTTT. Translation gives CSVRGSNQPQHF.

The J gene is TRBJ2-3, the V gene TRBV29-1; no definite D call. The CDR3 is 12 amino acids. V was clipped by 6 bases and J by 3 bases, with 10 bases between them. The germline gives CDR1 SQVTM, CDR2 ANQGSEA. Written as DNA, the CDR3 is TGCAGCGTCCTCCTCGCGACAGATACGCAGTATTTT. Its protein is CSVLLATDTQYF.

The V and J genes are TRBV27 and TRBJ1-4, with 7 bases matching TRBD1. The V segment lost 2 bases and the J segment 0 bases; nucleotides outside the gene matches: 3. The CDR3 length is 16 residues. Germline V gene sequence: CDR1 MNHEY, CDR2 SMNVEV (reference sequence). CDR3 in amino acids: CASSLVGQPTNEKLFF. CDR3 DNA: TGTGCCAGCAGTTTAGTGGGACAGCCAACTAATGAAAAACTGTTTTTT.

The rearrangement joins TRBV5-1 to TRBJ2-7, with no clear D. CDR1 and CDR2 from the germline V gene are SGHRS and YFSETQ. V lost 0 bases to trimming and J lost 6 bases, with 13 bases between them. This CDR3 comprises 14 residues. CDR3 amino acids: CASSLVGVSFEQYF. The CDR3 DNA reads as TGCGCCAGCAGCTTGGTAGGCGTCAGCTTCGAGCAGTACTTC.